This T cell receptor beta chain was recovered during a study of CD8 T cells in Susac syndrome. An input of about 0.5 to 1 ug of RNA was subjected to reverse transcription using random hexamers. TCR beta CDR3 was amplified by immunoSEQ covering 54 Vbeta and 13 Jbeta. TCRdb used MiXCR to reprocess the immunoSEQ multiplex PCR reads, holding one entry per CDR3 protein. The data hold 200,000 or so distinct CDR3 sequences, with about 95% observed a single time. As for this clonotype: Antigen specificity is unknown.

General study points: Acknowledgment was made by the study that its TCR sequencing and HLA analysis involved a relatively small number of individuals.

Sequencing of TCR beta was undertaken in CD8+ and CD4+ T cells derived from blood. TEMRA cells were FACS-enriched, and CD8+ and CD4+ T cells were isolated negatively. The CDR3 covers 12 residues. V shed 7 bases and J 4 bases; nucleotides not matched to a gene: 5. The germline V gene has CDR1 SQVTM and CDR2 ANQGSEA. The TCR originated in a human donor with multiple sclerosis. The chain couples TRBV29-1 to TRBJ1-2, with TRBD1 matching over 8 bases. The sequencing sample was made of CD4+ T cells from PBMCs. CDR3 amino acids: CSAGTGGYGYTF. CDR3 bases: TGCAGCGCCGGGACAGGTGGCTATGGCTACACCTTC.